This T cell receptor beta chain appears in the sequencing data of a study of cytomegalovirus exposure and HLA in healthy donors. The wider study: Tens of millions of unique TCRs from HLA-typed donors were held in an early release of data. Whole-study findings and limits: The majority of TCR sequences were rare, yet some public TCRs appeared in many donors. Analysis was carried out at a later point, and it linked a missense DCLRE1C variant to TCR beta V- and J-gene trimming.

A few counts support this clone. What it binds is not known. Per germline, CDR1 SGHTA and CDR2 FQGTGA. Trimming at V came to 5 bases and at J to 3 bases, leaving 1 base not matched to a gene. The CDR3 is made up of 13 amino acids. The PCR contained 60 Vbeta and 13 Jbeta primers. Assay: immunoSEQ multiplex PCR; the TCRdb copy retains only in-frame clones and omits some. The sample consists of approximately 110,000 clones, under 85% of them appearing once. Sequenced material: PBMCs. The chain links TRBV7-3 to TRBJ1-1; 9 positions match TRBD1. This TCR came from a woman aged 45 to 65 in good health and CMV-seropositive. The CDR3 sequence: CASSRDRDTEAFF. CDR3 DNA: TGTGCCAGCAGCCGGGACAGGGACACTGAAGCTTTCTTT.